Each of the 31 T cell receptor beta chains below was sequenced from the same sample in a study of blood T cell repertoires in COVID-19. The repertoire was sequenced with immunoSEQ multiplex PCR; TCRdb's copy has only in-frame clones and lacks some. Of 98,000 or so clones listed, around 83% were seen once; the top ten hold about 3.8%. Material for sequencing was peripheral blood. The receptors derive from a woman in her 70s with acute or convalescent COVID-19.

The chain carries TRBV7-9 and TRBJ2-4; 8 bases line up with TRBD2. The germline V gene encodes CDR1 SEHNR and CDR2 FQNEAQ (reference sequence). Trimming at V came to 2 bases and at J to 1 base, leaving 4 bases not matched to a gene. The CDR3 runs to 16 residues. CDR3 bases: TGTGCCAGCAGCTTATTGCCTAGCGGGGCCAAAAACATTCAGTACTTC. It is translated as CASSLLPSGAKNIQYF. Drawing the rest from reference TRBV7-9 and TRBJ2-4, the complete variable domain is DTGVSQNPRHKITKRGQNVTFRCDPISEHNRLYWYRQTLGQGPEFLTYFQNEAQLEKSRLLSDRFSAERPKGSFSTLEIQRTEQGDSAMYLCASSLLPSGAKNIQYFGAGTRLSVL.

The genes are TRBV19 and TRBJ2-5; D unclear. CDR1 is LNHDA and CDR2 is SQIVND in the germline V gene (reference sequence). The V and J ends lost 1 base and 5 bases respectively, with 8 bases between them. The CDR3 consists of 13 residues. In nucleotides, the CDR3 is TGTGCCAGTAGTATAGGTCCCTCGGAGACCCAGTACTTC. The encoded protein is CASSIGPSETQYF.

The V gene is TRBV6-4, the J gene TRBJ1-5; possibly TRBD1 for D (6 bases). The germline V gene has CDR1 MRHNA and CDR2 SNTAGT. The CDR3 covers 13 residues. V was clipped by 5 bases and J by 4 bases, with 9 bases between them. The CDR3 bases are TGTGCCAGCAGTACAGGGCCAAATCAGCCCCAGCATTTT. The encoded protein is CASSTGPNQPQHF.

The chain carries TRBV10-3 and TRBJ1-6; no reliable D call. The CDR3 covers 17 residues. CDR1 is ENHRY and CDR2 is SYGVKD in the germline V gene. V shed 11 bases and J shed 9 bases, with 29 bases lying between them. CDR3 nucleotide sequence: TGTGCCTCAGCTACAGAGTCGGGGAGGGTGGGTGGTTCACCCCTCCACTTT. Translated: CASATESGRVGGSPLHF.

V usage is TRBV4-2 and J usage is TRBJ2-3; 7 bases match TRBD1. Germline trimming cut 11 bases from V and 1 base from J; bases unmatched to any gene: 12. This CDR3 comprises 15 residues. The germline V gene has CDR1 LGHNA and CDR2 YNFKEQ. CDR3 nucleotides: TGTGCCGCTGGGTCTGACAGGGAAGGCACAGATACGCAGTATTTT. Its translation: CAAGSDREGTDTQYF.

Within the sample, this clone is medium-sized. This chain uses TRBV2 with TRBJ1-5, with 7 bases that match TRBD1. Germline loops: CDR1 SNHLY, CDR2 FYNNEI. The CDR3 runs to 14 residues. Trimming cost V 7 bases and J 5 bases; bases outside gene matches: 8. The DNA for the CDR3 is TGTGCCAGCAAGCGGACAGGACAGGATCAGCCCCAGCATTTT. Amino acids: CASKRTGQDQPQHF.

The chain recombines TRBV24-1 with TRBJ2-3; TRBD2 matches at 10 bases. V lost 3 bases to trimming and J lost 2 bases; unmatched junction nucleotides: 7. The CDR3 has 17 residues. The germline CDR1 and CDR2 sequences are KGHDR and SFDVKD. The CDR3 sequence is CATSDVNSGGYTDTQYF. The CDR3 DNA follows: TGTGCCACCAGTGATGTAAATAGCGGGGGGTACACAGATACGCAGTATTTT.

J is TRBJ2-1 and V is TRBV6-5, with D maybe TRBD2 (6 bases). The germline V and J ends were trimmed by 4 bases and 3 bases, with 16 bases remaining between them. Germline assignment: CDR1 MNHEY and CDR2 SVGAGI. The length of the CDR3 is 16 residues. The CDR3 sequence is CASSSRDSQFYNEQFF. The CDR3 DNA reads as TGTGCCAGCAGTTCTAGGGACTCTCAATTCTACAATGAGCAGTTCTTC.

The rearrangement joins TRBV6-5 to TRBJ2-7; perhaps TRBD2 as D (5 bases). This CDR3 region has 13 residues. V gave up 4 bases and J gave up 3 bases, with 10 bases separating them. Germline CDR1 is MNHEY and CDR2 is SVGAGI. The CDR3 bases are TGTGCCAGCAGTTCCCCCGGGAACTACGAGCAGTACTTC. Translated, it gives CASSSPGNYEQYF.

The CDR3 spells CSVRTRGSGKNIQYF. In nucleotides, the CDR3 is TGCAGCGTGCGGACCAGGGGGTCGGGCAAAAACATTCAGTACTTC. The chain is built from TRBV29-1 and TRBJ2-4, with TRBD1 matching over 7 bases. CDR1 is SQVTM and CDR2 is ANQGSEA in the germline V gene. The junction had 11 bases not matched to a gene; V was cut back by 6 bases and J by 3 bases. The CDR3 contains 15 residues. Drawing the rest from reference TRBV29-1 and TRBJ2-4, the complete variable domain is SAVISQKPSRDICQRGTSLTIQCQVDSQVTMMFWYRQQPGQSLTLIATANQGSEATYESGFVIDKFPISRPNLTFSTLTVSNMSPEDSSIYLCSVRTRGSGKNIQYFGAGTRLSVL.

V is TRBV27 and J is TRBJ1-1, with 7 bases lining up with TRBD1. The CDR3 runs 15 residues. In germline, CDR1 is MNHEY, CDR2 SMNVEV (reference sequence). The V and J ends lost 2 bases and 3 bases, in that order; junction bases with no gene match: 6. The CDR3 coding sequence is TGTGCCAGCAGTTTAGGCGGACAGGCCTACACTGAAGCTTTCTTT. It is translated as CASSLGGQAYTEAFF.

The chain uses TRBV28 and TRBJ1-2, with 9 bases lining up with TRBD1. J gave up 8 bases and V 5 bases, and 12 bases lay outside the gene matches. The length of the CDR3 is 15 residues. From germline, CDR1 is MDHEN and CDR2 SYDVKM. CDR3 in DNA: TGTGCCAGCAGTACCCCGAACAGGGGGCAGCGGGGCTACACCTTC. As protein: CASSTPNRGQRGYTF.

The chain recombines TRBV5-5 with TRBJ2-7; 9 bases align to TRBD1. CDR3 size: 15 residues. V trimming: 0 bases; J trimming: 6 bases; junction bases outside the gene matches: 7. CDR1 is SGHKS, CDR2 YYEKEE, per germline (reference sequence). CDR3 bases: TGTGCCAGCAGCTTGGGGGGACAGGGAATACGCGAGCAGTACTTC. Translation gives CASSLGGQGIREQYF.

This clone was found a few times. The chain recombines TRBV28 with TRBJ2-7, with TRBD2 identical over 12 bases. J gave up 4 bases and V 6 bases, and 22 bases lay outside the gene matches. Germline assignment: CDR1 MDHEN and CDR2 SYDVKM. The CDR3 contains 20 residues. The CDR3 here is CASSPGFRLAGEIFLYEQYF. CDR3 nucleotides: TGTGCCAGCAGCCCGGGTTTCCGACTAGCGGGAGAGATTTTTCTGTACGAGCAGTACTTC.

V gene TRBV3-1 (or the pseudogene TRBV3-2) combines with J gene TRBJ1-1; D remains ambiguous. The germline V gene encodes CDR1 LGHDT and CDR2 YNNKEL (reference sequence). This CDR3 region has 13 residues. V was trimmed by 3 bases and J by 5 bases, leaving 10 bases between them. The CDR3 sequence is CASSHTFSTEAFF. The CDR3 DNA reads TGTGCCAGCAGCCACACTTTTTCAACTGAAGCTTTCTTT.

The rearrangement links TRBV10-3 to TRBJ2-7; 7 nucleotides align to TRBD2. Trimming at V came to 6 bases and at J to 7 bases, leaving 6 bases not matched to a gene. Germline V gene lookup returns CDR1 ENHRY and CDR2 SYGVKD. The CDR3 is 12 amino acids. The CDR3 loop is CAISDLGGEQYV. The CDR3 nucleotides are TGTGCCATCAGCGACCTGGGGGGGGAGCAGTACGTC.

The rearrangement joins TRBV4-2 to TRBJ1-6; D may be TRBD1 (6 bases). The length of the CDR3 is 15 residues. V lost 1 base and J 9 bases, leaving 13 bases between the germline ends. Germline CDR1 LGHNA, CDR2 YNFKEQ. CDR3: CASSQAGGWGSPLHF. The CDR3 nucleotides read TGTGCCAGCAGCCAAGCGGGGGGCTGGGGTTCACCCCTCCACTTT.

The chain is built from TRBV29-1 and TRBJ2-7; possibly TRBD2 for D (5 bases). Trimming removed 2 bases at V and 5 bases at J, with 13 bases between. The CDR3 is made up of 13 amino acids. Germline V lookup: CDR1 SQVTM, CDR2 ANQGSEA. Here the CDR3 reads CSVELTEVHEQYV. In DNA, the CDR3 is TGCAGCGTTGAACTAACGGAGGTCCACGAGCAGTACGTC.

The gene calls are TRBV14 and TRBJ2-1; the D is unclear. The CDR3 has 14 residues. Trimming removed 1 base at V and 6 bases at J, with 10 bases between. Germline V CDR1 and CDR2: SGHDN, FVKESK. CDR3 nucleotides: TGTGCCAGCAGCCAAGCCAGGTCAGGCAATGAGCAGTTCTTC. Translated: CASSQARSGNEQFF.

The chain has TRBV28 and TRBJ1-2; 9 bases are a match to TRBD1. With 7 bases clipped from V and 8 bases from J, the junction kept 8 bases outside the gene matches. The V gene's germline CDR1 is MDHEN and CDR2 SYDVKM. The CDR3 covers 13 residues. CDR3 sequence: CASKGTGSRGYTF. The CDR3 nucleotides are TGTGCCAGCAAAGGGACAGGGAGCCGGGGCTACACCTTC.

This sequence joins TRBV28 and TRBJ1-5, with D hard to call. V lost 3 bases, J lost 5 bases, and 8 bases lay in between. CDR1 and CDR2 (germline): MDHEN, SYDVKM. The CDR3 totals 13 residues. CDR3 in amino acids: CASSLTSYQPQHF. The CDR3 region has the DNA TGTGCCAGCAGTTTGACAAGTTATCAGCCCCAGCATTTT.

The chain recombines TRBV9 with TRBJ1-1, with D hard to call. This CDR3 spans 14 amino acids. Germline V lookup: CDR1 SGDLS, CDR2 YYNGEE. Trimming pared 0 bases from V and 9 bases from J, leaving 15 bases between. CDR3: CASSVGPSLDKAFF. The DNA of the CDR3 is TGTGCCAGCAGCGTAGGTCCATCACTCGACAAAGCTTTCTTT.

CDR3 DNA sequence: TGCGCCAGCAGCCAAGGCCCAGGGGGCTACCACGAGCAGTACTTC. Residues: CASSQGPGGYHEQYF. This chain links TRBV4-1 with TRBJ2-7, with TRBD1 matching over 8 bases. The CDR3 length is 15 residues. Unmatched junction bases numbered 7, after V lost 1 base and J lost 5 bases. Germline V gene sequence: CDR1 MGHRA, CDR2 YSYEKL.

V usage is TRBV6-5 and J usage is TRBJ2-5, with 10 nucleotides matching TRBD1. Germline V CDR1 and CDR2: MNHEY, SVGAGI. The V segment lost 5 bases and the J segment 4 bases; nucleotides outside the gene matches: 1. The CDR3 runs 13 residues. The CDR3 nucleotides read TGTGCCAGCAGTCGGGACAGGGGAGAGACCCAGTACTTC. Protein product: CASSRDRGETQYF.

The chain uses TRBV20-1 and TRBJ2-5; D uncertain. The CDR3 spans 13 residues. Looked up from germline, CDR1 is DFQATT and CDR2 is SNEGSKA (reference sequence). Trimming took off 3 bases at V and 2 bases at J, with 10 bases between the two ends. CDR3 in amino acids: CSASKTSQETQYF. In DNA, the CDR3 is TGCAGTGCTAGTAAGACTTCTCAAGAGACCCAGTACTTC.

The chain couples TRBV7-2 to TRBJ1-3; D is unclear. V dropped 4 bases and J dropped 2 bases, with 12 bases sitting between them. From germline, CDR1 is SGHTA and CDR2 FQGNSA. The CDR3 sequence is 15 residues long. CDR3 sequence reads: CASSSGGLPGNTIYF. CDR3 nucleotide sequence: TGTGCCAGCAGCTCTGGCGGGCTGCCTGGAAACACCATATATTTT.

V is TRBV9 and J is TRBJ2-3, with 7 bases identical to TRBD2. This CDR3 has 13 residues. CDR1 and CDR2 from the germline V gene are SGDLS and YYNGEE. The V segment lost 4 bases and the J segment 9 bases; nucleotides outside the gene matches: 8. The CDR3 coding sequence is TGTGCCAGCAGCCTCGGCGGGGAGGGGACGCAGTATTTT. Encoded protein: CASSLGGEGTQYF.

This chain joins TRBV5-1 and TRBJ2-2, with a possible D match to TRBD1 (6 bases). In germline, CDR1 is SGHRS, CDR2 YFSETQ. The CDR3 has 15 residues. Trimming took 5 bases from V and 5 from J, leaving 16 bases between them. The DNA for the CDR3 is TGCGCCAGCAGATTTGGACAGAGGGGAACCGGGGAGCTGTTTTTT. This gives the protein CASRFGQRGTGELFF.

J is TRBJ2-2 and V is TRBV10-3; TRBD2 agrees at 7 bases. V shed 3 bases and J 3 bases; nucleotides not matched to a gene: 4. CDR3 length: 15 residues. CDR1 and CDR2 from the germline V gene are ENHRY and SYGVKD. The chain's CDR3 is CAISEPSGDTGELFF. The CDR3 DNA reads TGTGCCATCAGTGAACCTAGCGGTGACACCGGGGAGCTGTTTTTT.

The table lists this clone with a few counts. The V gene is TRBV21-1, the J gene TRBJ2-2; the table calls TRBD1, which could not be checked here. TRBV21-1 represents a pseudogene. The CDR3 has 16 amino acids. The CDR3 region has the DNA TGTGCCAGCAGCAAAGCGGGGACAGGGTACGGCGGGGAGCTGTTTTTT. Translation gives CASSKAGTGYGGELFF.

The V call is TRBV28, the J call TRBJ1-2, with TRBD1 identical over 9 bases. Germline CDR1 reads MDHEN; CDR2 reads SYDVKM. This CDR3 is 14 amino acids long. With V trimmed by 6 bases and J by 8 bases, 10 bases remained unmatched. CDR3 sequence (DNA): TGTGCCAGCAGGACGGGGACAGGGCGACAAGGCTACACCTTC. Translating gives CASRTGTGRQGYTF.